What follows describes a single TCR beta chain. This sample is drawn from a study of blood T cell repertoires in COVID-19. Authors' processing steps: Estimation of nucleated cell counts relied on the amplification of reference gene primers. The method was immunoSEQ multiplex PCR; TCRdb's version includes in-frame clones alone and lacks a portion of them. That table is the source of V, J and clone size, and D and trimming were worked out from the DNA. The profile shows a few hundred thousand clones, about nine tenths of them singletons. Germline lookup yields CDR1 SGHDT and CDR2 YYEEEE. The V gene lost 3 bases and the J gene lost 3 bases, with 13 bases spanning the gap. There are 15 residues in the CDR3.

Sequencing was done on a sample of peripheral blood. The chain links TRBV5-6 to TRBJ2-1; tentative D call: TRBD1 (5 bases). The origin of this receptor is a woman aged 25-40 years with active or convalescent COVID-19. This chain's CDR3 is CASSSHRYNYNEQFF. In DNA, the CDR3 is TGTGCCAGCAGCTCGCACAGGTACAACTACAATGAGCAGTTCTTC.